The 15 T cell receptor beta chains presented below share a single source sample, sequenced in a study of early stage breast cancer tumors. Assay used: immunoSEQ multiplex PCR; TCRdb lists only in-frame clones, some missing. The table records fewer than 80,000 clones, 65% to 85% of them present only once. The source material was blood. The receptors shown here come from a person aged 40 to 49 with breast cancer.

The rearrangement uses TRBV9 and TRBJ1-2; weak D call: TRBD1 (5 bases). V lost 3 bases and J 3 bases, leaving 9 bases between the germline ends. This CDR3 has 13 residues. In germline, CDR1 is SGDLS, CDR2 YYNGEE. For the CDR3, the DNA is TGTGCCAGCAGCGGGGGGGTATACTATGGCTACACCTTC. It specifies CASSGGVYYGYTF.

The rearrangement links TRBV28 to TRBJ2-7; TRBD2 matches at 12 bases. J lost 3 bases, V lost 1 base, and 4 bases had no gene match. Germline V gene lookup returns CDR1 MDHEN and CDR2 SYDVKM. This CDR3 is 16 amino acids long. The CDR3 here is CASSLSLAGGIYEQYF. The CDR3 region has the DNA TGTGCCAGCAGTTTATCCCTAGCGGGAGGGATCTACGAGCAGTACTTC.

The chain has TRBV18 and TRBJ1-4, with D unclear. Per the germline V gene, CDR1 is KGHSH and CDR2 is LQKENI. V gave up 2 bases and J gave up 6 bases, with 7 bases separating them. This CDR3 is built from 13 residues. In nucleotides, the CDR3 is TGTGCCAGCTCACCAGGAAGGGATGAAAAACTGTTTTTT. This sequence encodes CASSPGRDEKLFF.

The gene calls are TRBV18 and TRBJ2-3; no clear D. V was clipped by 6 bases and J by 4 bases, with 17 bases between them. The CDR3 loop spans 15 amino acids. Germline CDR1 and CDR2: KGHSH and LQKENI. CDR3 loop: CASSLGKGKADTQYF. In DNA form, the CDR3 reads TGTGCCAGCTCTTTGGGGAAGGGAAAGGCAGATACGCAGTATTTT. The whole variable domain, filled in from reference TRBV18 and TRBJ2-3, reads NAGVMQNPRHLVRRRGQEARLRCSPMKGHSHVYWYRQLPEEGLKFMVYLQKENIIDESGMPKERFSAEFPKEGPSILRIQQVVRGDSAAYFCASSLGKGKADTQYFGPGTRLTVL.

The rearrangement joins TRBV30 to TRBJ1-2; maybe TRBD1 (6 bases). The CDR3 loop spans 12 amino acids. The germline V gene has CDR1 GTSNPN and CDR2 SVGIG (reference sequence). V gave up 1 base and J gave up 7 bases, with 10 bases separating them. Here the CDR3 reads CAWSAGVGGYTF. The CDR3 bases are TGTGCCTGGAGTGCAGGGGTAGGTGGCTACACCTTC. The full variable domain, in which reference TRBV30 and TRBJ1-2 provide the parts outside the CDR3, is SQTIHQWPATLVQPVGSPLSLECTVEGTSNPNLYWYRQAAGRGLQLLFYSVGIGQISSEVPQNLSASRPQDRQFILSSKKLLLSDSGFYLCAWSAGVGGYTFGSGTRLTVV.

The chain couples TRBV7-2 to TRBJ1-4; tentatively, D is TRBD1 (6 bases). The CDR3 contains 16 residues. Germline V gives CDR1 SGHTA, CDR2 FQGNSA. Trimming took 2 bases from V and 8 from J, leaving 18 bases between them. CDR3 in amino acids: CASSLRGGDPREKLFF. The CDR3 DNA sequence: TGTGCCAGCAGCTTACGGGGGGGCGACCCGAGGGAAAAACTGTTTTTT.

The chain couples TRBV15 to TRBJ2-7; TRBD1 matches 9 bases. Germline-derived CDR1 and CDR2 are LNHNV and YYDKDF (reference sequence). V lost 3 bases and J lost 3; bases outside the gene matches: 3. CDR3 length equals 14 residues. Written as DNA, the CDR3 is TGTGCCACCAGCAGCCGGGACAGGGACTACGAGCAGTACTTC. Its translation: CATSSRDRDYEQYF.

The V and J genes are TRBV18 and TRBJ2-1, with a tentative D call TRBD2 (6 bases). This CDR3 has 18 residues. V lost 3 bases and J 0 bases, leaving 18 bases between the germline ends. CDR1 KGHSH and CDR2 LQKENI come from the germline V gene. CDR3 residues: CASSPPLGGSHSYNEQFF. CDR3 nucleotide sequence: TGTGCCAGCTCACCGCCCCTTGGAGGGAGCCACTCCTACAATGAGCAGTTCTTC.

The chain joins TRBV19 to TRBJ1-1, with 12 bases fitting TRBD1. This CDR3 contains 16 residues. CDR1 is LNHDA and CDR2 is SQIVND in the germline V gene (reference sequence). The V segment lost 3 bases and the J segment 3 bases; nucleotides outside the gene matches: 5. CDR3 DNA sequence: TGTGCCAGTAGTATCGGGGACAGGGGGCGCTACACTGAAGCTTTCTTT. It encodes CASSIGDRGRYTEAFF.

This clone showed up just a few times. This chain uses TRBV6-4 with TRBJ1-5, with 9 bases matching TRBD1. Germline values: CDR1 MRHNA, CDR2 SNTAGT. With V trimmed by 3 bases and J by 9 bases, 3 bases remained unmatched. This CDR3 comprises 13 residues. In DNA, the CDR3 is TGTGCCAGCAGTGAAGACAGGGGGAGGCCCCAGCATTTT. Its translation is CASSEDRGRPQHF.

CDR3 sequence (DNA): TGTGCCAGCAGCCTGGGACTAGCGGGCGATTACGAGCAGTACTTC. Protein product: CASSLGLAGDYEQYF. The gene calls are TRBV5-6 and TRBJ2-7, with 12 bases lining up with TRBD2. Unmatched junction bases numbered 6, after V lost 4 bases and J lost 4 bases. The CDR3 sequence is 15 residues long. Per germline, CDR1 SGHDT and CDR2 YYEEEE.

The rearrangement links TRBV7-9 to TRBJ2-7, with unresolved D. Germline-derived CDR1 and CDR2 are SEHNR and FQNEAQ (reference sequence). Trimming took off 3 bases at V and 4 bases at J, with 22 bases between the two ends. The CDR3 is made up of 17 amino acids. The CDR3 spells CASSFYPPVQGNYEQYF. Here the CDR3 DNA reads TGTGCCAGCAGCTTTTACCCCCCCGTCCAAGGAAATTACGAGCAGTACTTC.

This sequence joins TRBV9 and TRBJ2-1, with D hard to call. Germline V CDR1 and CDR2: SGDLS, YYNGEE. The CDR3 contains 14 residues. Trimming removed 4 bases from V and 3 bases from J, with 11 bases in between. The CDR3, as DNA: TGTGCCAGCAGCCCCGGCTCCAACTACAATGAGCAGTTCTTC. It translates to CASSPGSNYNEQFF.

The rearrangement uses TRBV15 and TRBJ2-7; TRBD1 matches at 10 bases. The CDR3 extends over 13 amino acids. Trimming at V came to 5 bases and at J to 4 bases, leaving 2 bases not matched to a gene. The germline CDR1 and CDR2 sequences are LNHNV and YYDKDF (reference sequence). CDR3 amino acids: CATSRDRGYEQYF. The CDR3 coding sequence is TGTGCCACCAGCCGGGACAGGGGATACGAGCAGTACTTC.

The chain is built from TRBV5-1 and TRBJ2-1, with TRBD1 as a possible D gene (7 bases). CDR1 is SGHRS and CDR2 is YFSETQ in the germline V gene. This CDR3 contains 15 residues. The V end was cut by 4 bases, the J end by 4 bases, with 15 bases between. The CDR3 nucleotides read TGCGCCAGCAGCCTCGGGGGACAGCCGTACAATGAGCAGTTCTTC. Translation gives CASSLGGQPYNEQFF.